Following are 5 T cell receptor beta chains from one sample sequenced in a study of CD4+ T cells in melanoma. Sequenced by immunoSEQ multiplex PCR; TCRdb stores in-frame clones only, minus some. The sample gives under 7,000 clones, 55% to 75% of which show up once; approximately 25% is in the top ten. Input material: cells from a culture (not recorded whether cultured in vitro). These receptors were taken from a human donor with melanoma.

This clone came up once. The chain joins TRBV28 to TRBJ1-2; D not resolved. Per the germline V gene, CDR1 is MDHEN and CDR2 is SYDVKM. CDR3 length: 12 residues. Trimming pared 2 bases from V and 5 bases from J, leaving 6 bases between. CDR3 protein: CASSLVAYGYTF. The DNA of the CDR3 is TGTGCCAGCAGTTTAGTAGCGTATGGCTACACCTTC.

The rearrangement uses TRBV11-2 and TRBJ1-1, with 11 bases identical to TRBD1. V was clipped by 0 bases and J by 6 bases; unmatched bases: 3. The CDR3 runs 15 residues. Germline lookup yields CDR1 SGHAT and CDR2 FQNNGV. DNA of the CDR3: TGTGCCAGCAGCTTAGAGGGACAGGGGGTTGCTGAAGCTTTCTTT. It translates to CASSLEGQGVAEAFF.

V usage is TRBV9 and J usage is TRBJ1-3, with TRBD1 identical over 8 bases. From germline, CDR1 is SGDLS and CDR2 YYNGEE. V shed 4 bases, J shed 0 bases, and the junction held 3 bases outside the gene matches. This CDR3 has 15 residues. The chain's CDR3 is CASSLTGGSGNTIYF. DNA for the CDR3: TGTGCCAGCAGCCTTACAGGGGGCTCTGGAAACACCATATATTTT.

The V call is TRBV30, the J call TRBJ2-1; 7 bases are shared with TRBD1. J gave up 7 bases and V 0 bases, and 12 bases lay outside the gene matches. Germline CDR1 and CDR2: GTSNPN and SVGIG (reference sequence). The CDR3 extends over 16 amino acids. The chain's CDR3 is CAWSVVYVTGTNEQFF. For the CDR3, the DNA is TGTGCCTGGAGTGTAGTATATGTGACAGGGACAAATGAGCAGTTCTTC.

This clone showed up just once. The chain is built from TRBV7-2 and TRBJ2-7, with 9 bases that match TRBD1. V gave up 5 bases and J gave up 3 bases; unmatched junction bases: 5. From germline, CDR1 is SGHTA and CDR2 FQGNSA. The CDR3 is 14 residues long. CDR3: CASSLGTGLYEQYF. CDR3 DNA sequence: TGTGCCAGCAGCCTCGGGACAGGGCTCTACGAGCAGTACTTC.